This T cell receptor beta chain was found in a study of CD8 T cells in ankylosing spondylitis (dated by TCRdb to 2016 to 2017). With regard to the full study: T cell receptor beta repertoires were profiled in healthy donors and ankylosing spondylitis patients so that disease-linked TCR variants could be found. The full study cohort comprised 20 to 25 ankylosing spondylitis patients and 85 to 120 healthy donors. Peripheral blood was sampled, and synovial fluid was additionally collected from ankylosing spondylitis patients.

V is clipped by 0 bases and J by 3 bases, and the sequence between their germline boundaries is 10 bases long. The CDR3 sequence holds 15 residues, the cysteine and phenylalanine included. CDR3 DNA only is kept here, 45 bases in frame from base 1. Sequences SGHRS (CDR1) and YFSETQ (CDR2) are obtained from the germline V gene. The listed sequencing device is Illumina HiSeq 2500. Quantitative 5'-RACE with molecular barcodes was used to prepare TCR beta libraries. On the authors' methods: Disease-linked TCR variants were identified with a new computational method built on a probabilistic model of VDJ rearrangement. TCRdb ran its own pipeline on the public reads, namely fastp trimming at Q25 and MiXCR clone calling, and kept in-frame beta chains. Rows with a matching CDR3 protein are joined into one entry that keeps the most common DNA and genes. For this entry, the V and J calls and clone size follow TCRdb and not the study's own pipeline. The sample includes a few hundred thousand distinct CDR3 sequences, with roughly 8% observed a single time. The ten biggest clones cover 14% to 15% of the sample.

This clonotype has a handful of counts. No antigen is known for it. No much larger clone exists at a distance of one base, and base qualities are not known. Study-level results and caveats: Significant enrichment of the disease-linked clones was reported in matched synovial fluid samples from ankylosing spondylitis patients. The disease-linked clones showed a CD8+ phenotype and occurred at relatively low frequencies in peripheral blood. A TCR beta motif made up of several highly homologous amino acid variants appeared to be characteristic of blood from ankylosing spondylitis patients. Some motif variants were previously reported in synovial fluid and blood of reactive arthritis patients, suggesting common disease-initiation mechanisms.

The rearranged segments are TRBV5-1 and TRBJ2-1, with the D gene call left open. Sequencing was done on a sample of blood, either unsorted or a sorted T cell fraction (not recorded which). The source is a male donor with ankylosing spondylitis. Here is the DNA: TGCGCCAGCAGCTTGGGCAACTCGGACTACAATGAGCAGTTCTTC. Its translation is CASSLGNSDYNEQFF.